The clone carrying this T cell receptor beta chain was picked up a small number of times. The target antigen is unknown. There are 14 residues in the CDR3. With 1 base clipped from V and 2 bases from J, the junction kept 3 bases outside the gene matches. Germline V gene sequence: CDR1 SGHKS, CDR2 YYEKEE (reference sequence). The data were produced by immunoSEQ multiplex PCR, yet TCRdb's version contains in-frame clones alone and is incomplete. Seen here are around 53,000 clones, around 81% observed once, and the top ten hold 2.8%. This entry is derived from a study of OX40 agonist ivuxolimab in advanced cancers. Background on the study: Participants could have had prior anti-PD-1, anti-PD-L1 or anti-CTLA-4 therapy, and around 40% had some. Whole-study results and caveats: In a subset of nonresponders, normalized T-cell clonal expansion was also low.

Blood specimens came from baseline, cycle 4 day 1, and cycle 7 day 1. This sequence joins TRBV5-5 and TRBJ2-7; 7 nucleotides align to TRBD1. The sequencing used CD4+ or CD8+ T cells sorted from blood, collected in a trial of the OX40 agonist ivuxolimab. This TCR was recovered from an adult with an advanced solid tumor such as melanoma, head and neck, liver or kidney cancer. The CDR3 sequence is CASSLYRGAYEQYF. The CDR3 DNA reads TGTGCCAGCAGCTTGTACAGGGGAGCCTACGAGCAGTACTTC.